This T cell receptor (beta chain) appears in the sequencing data of a study of blood T cell repertoires in COVID-19 (dated by TCRdb to 2020 to 2021). In the study overall: Samples from collaborators originated in the United States, Italy and Spain and spanned both the acute and convalescent phases of COVID-19. The material from the prospective study consisted of cDNA or gDNA derived from T cells, B-cell-depleted T cells, or PBMCs. The dataset comprised deeply sampled blood TCRbeta repertoires from subjects exposed to, actively infected with, or recovered from COVID-19. The repertoires were made available in a free public database intended to serve as a resource for research on the immune response to SARS-CoV-2. The samples were drawn from two sources: the first 160 participants of the ongoing ImmuneRACE study, and 1,254 subjects contributed by 6 global collaborators. A de-identified subject ID, COVID-19 status, age in years and sex were almost always included in the sample metadata. Where HLA class I and class II types were available, the types were taken from metadata supplied by the sample provider, not from assay-based typing. Study-wide conclusions, independent of this receptor: The quantity of clinical and demographic metadata differed by source and by participant and was supplied without curation.

V is reduced by 3 bases and J by 3 bases, leaving a spacing of 8 bases between them. From the cysteine through the phenylalanine, the CDR3 covers 13 amino acids. Here the CDR3 DNA is all that survives: 39 bases in frame from base 1. The germline V gene (reference sequence) specifies SGHAT as CDR1 and FQDESV as CDR2. TCRbeta CDR3 regions were amplified from genomic DNA by means of the immunoSEQ Assay, a bias-controlled multiplex PCR. In the authors' own workflow: The number of nucleated cells in each sample was estimated from the amplification of reference gene primers within the assay. To quantify the absolute abundance of each unique TCRbeta CDR3 rearrangement, sequence reads were collapsed and filtered. For each sample, productive Simpson clonality was calculated as the square root of Simpson's diversity index over productive rearrangements. Drawn from immuneACCESS, this table holds only the in-frame rearrangements with V and J called that TCRdb kept. Clones are partly lost; checked studies trace under half to an unresolved V gene and leave the rest unexplained. V, J and clone size were drawn from that table, and D and trimming were deduced from the DNA. The sample yields over 150,000 clones; more than 85% were counted once. The ten largest clones represent under 3% of the sample.

Comment on this clone: Its antigen has not been determined. The input lacks base qualities; no much larger clone sits a single base away.

At one collaborating source in Seattle, patients were enrolled during active infection and were followed longitudinally through the course of disease. Each collaborating institution followed its own protocols to collect whole blood in K2EDTA tubes. For TCRbeta analysis, collaborator samples were shipped as frozen whole blood, as isolated PBMCs, or as DNA extracted from either sample type. Recombination joined TRBV11-1 with TRBJ2-5; the D segment could be TRBD2, given 6 matching bases. The receptor comes from a woman aged 80 or over with COVID-19, enrolled during active disease. Material: peripheral blood. In nucleotide form, the sequence is TGTGCCAGCAGCTTGACGGGGGAAGAGACCCAGTACTTC. This codes for CASSLTGEETQYF.